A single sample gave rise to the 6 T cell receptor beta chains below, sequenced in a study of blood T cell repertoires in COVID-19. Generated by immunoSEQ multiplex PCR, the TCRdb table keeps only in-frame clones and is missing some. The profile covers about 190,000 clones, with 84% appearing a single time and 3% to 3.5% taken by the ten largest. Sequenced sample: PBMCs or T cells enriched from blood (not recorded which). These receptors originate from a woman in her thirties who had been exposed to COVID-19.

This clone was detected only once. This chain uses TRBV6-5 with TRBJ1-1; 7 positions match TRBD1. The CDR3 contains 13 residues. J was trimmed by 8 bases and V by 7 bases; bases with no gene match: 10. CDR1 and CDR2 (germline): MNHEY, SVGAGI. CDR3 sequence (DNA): TGTGCCAGCACCTCCCCACCGGGACAGGAAGCTTTCTTT. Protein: CASTSPPGQEAFF.

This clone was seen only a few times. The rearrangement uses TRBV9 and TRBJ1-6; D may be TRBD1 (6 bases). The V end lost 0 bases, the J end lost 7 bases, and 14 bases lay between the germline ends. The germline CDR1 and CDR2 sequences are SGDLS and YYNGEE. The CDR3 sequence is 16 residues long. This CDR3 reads CASSVEGGTTNSPLHF. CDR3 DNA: TGTGCCAGCAGCGTAGAAGGGGGAACTACCAATTCACCCCTCCACTTT.

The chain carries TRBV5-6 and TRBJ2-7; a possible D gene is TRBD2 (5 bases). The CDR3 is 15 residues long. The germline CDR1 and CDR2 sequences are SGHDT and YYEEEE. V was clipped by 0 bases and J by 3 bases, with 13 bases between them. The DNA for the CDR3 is TGTGCCAGCAGCTTGGTGGGCGGCGACTACTACGAGCAGTACTTC. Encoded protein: CASSLVGGDYYEQYF.

This CDR3 is CASSLQFNEQYF. The CDR3 region has the DNA TGTGCCAGCAGTCTACAGTTTAACGAGCAGTACTTC. The rearrangement uses TRBV12-3 or TRBV12-4 and TRBJ2-7; no clear D. The CDR3 totals 12 residues. Trimming took off 5 bases at V and 5 bases at J, with 10 bases between the two ends.

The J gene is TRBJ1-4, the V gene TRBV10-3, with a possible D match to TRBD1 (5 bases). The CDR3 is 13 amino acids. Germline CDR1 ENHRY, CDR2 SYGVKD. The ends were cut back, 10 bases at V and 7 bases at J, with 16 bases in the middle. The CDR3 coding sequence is TGTGCCACCTACGGGGGGAAAGGTGAAAAACTGTTTTTT. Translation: CATYGGKGEKLFF.

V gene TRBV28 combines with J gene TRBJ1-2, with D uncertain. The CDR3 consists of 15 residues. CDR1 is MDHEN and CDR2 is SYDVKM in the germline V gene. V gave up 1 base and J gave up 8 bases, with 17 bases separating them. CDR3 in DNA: TGTGCCAGCAGTTTATATCTGAGGAAGCCCAGCGGCTACACCTTC. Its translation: CASSLYLRKPSGYTF.